This T cell receptor (beta chain) is drawn from a study of tissue T cells after allogeneic stem cell transplantation. Study-level results: Limitations included a small, clinically heterogeneous cohort and limited sampling depth. Anatomically similar tissues had similar TCR repertoires within each patient. Tissue-detected TCR repertoire was only partly captured by blood and spleen T cells.

With regard to this clone: The antigen is unknown.

Sequenced by immunoSEQ multiplex PCR; TCRdb stores in-frame clones only, minus some. Seen here are some 9,000 clones, around three fifths observed once, and the top ten hold 15% to 20%. The junction had 9 bases not matched to a gene; V was cut back by 3 bases and J by 7 bases. From germline, CDR1 is SGHRS and CDR2 YFSETQ. The CDR3 has 14 amino acids. The genes are TRBV5-1 and TRBJ2-7, with 8 bases matching TRBD2. The TCR originated in a female donor of 60 years or more with lung cancer. Sequencing used tissue from the jejunum, obtained at autopsy. The CDR3 sequence is CASSSAGGVWEQYF. The CDR3 bases are TGCGCCAGCAGCTCCGCGGGGGGCGTGTGGGAGCAGTACTTC.